This section outlines one T cell receptor beta chain sequence together with its context. This clone's antigen is unknown. Base qualities are missing; no much larger clone stands one base away. The immunoSEQ Assay was the method used to sequence TCRbeta CDR3 regions. After extraction, genomic DNA underwent amplification by bias-controlled multiplex PCR, followed by high-throughput sequencing. As for the authors' bioinformatics: To quantify the absolute abundance of every unique TCRbeta CDR3 region, sequences were collapsed and filtered. T cell fraction was estimated by normalization of TCRbeta template counts to usable DNA, with usable DNA being measured through amplification of reference genes present in all nucleated cells. Repertoire TCRs were annotated as SARS-CoV-2-specific by exact matching of V gene, CDR3 amino acid sequence and J gene to a known reactive TCR set. The reference SARS-CoV-2 TCR set came from MIRA and was filtered for enrichment in COVID-19-positive ImmuneCODE repertoires, removing public or cross-reactive TCRs. Using the MIRA antigens, annotated TCRs were further analysed by specific ORF or by position within an ORF. Breadth was defined as annotated unique rearrangements over total unique productive rearrangements; depth was the summed frequency of those rearrangements. Two-sided Wilcoxon rank-sum tests were applied when comparing TCR breadth between groups. What TCRdb holds here is the immuneACCESS table cut down to in-frame rearrangements. Part of the clones is not present; checked against another copy, under half of the missing clones reflect an unresolved V gene, and the others are unexplained. The V and J calls and clone size were taken over from that table, and D and trimming were inferred from the DNA. A total of around 100,000 clones appear in this sample, about three quarters of them only once. The ten most abundant clones make up roughly a sixth of the sample.

The V and J ends are trimmed by 5 bases and 4 bases, leaving 6 bases between them. The CDR3 goes from the cysteine to the phenylalanine over 11 residues. Of the read, only the CDR3 DNA is kept; its 33 bases are in frame from base 1. Read against the paper, the sample's time point label means: individuals recovered from natural SARS-CoV-2 infection. This specimen comes from a study of Ad26.COV2.S vaccination and SARS-CoV-2 variants (dated by TCRdb to the early 2020s). With regard to the full study: The specificity and breadth of SARS-CoV-2-reactive T cell receptors after Ad26.COV2.S vaccination were assessed by TCRbeta repertoire sequencing. A total of some 30 samples were included in the TCR-sequenced set, comprising approximately 20 Ad26.COV2.S vaccine recipients, 5 placebo recipients and 8 SARS-CoV-2 convalescent individuals. Findings and caveats that apply to the study as a whole: Vaccine and placebo recipients had similar non-spike TCR breadth, a finding consistent with the vaccine containing only spike. Substantial breadth of spike-specific CD8+ and CD4+ T cell responses was reported after vaccination. The authors noted that the TCR breadth and depth analyses may have underestimated total T cell responses. Spike-specific TCR breadth was higher in Ad26.COV2.S recipients than in placebo recipients (P = 0.0014).

Recombination joined TRBV12-3 or TRBV12-4 with TRBJ2-7; tentative D gene TRBD1, with 6 bases matching. The clonotype comes from a human donor who had recovered from COVID-19. The sequencing here drew on peripheral blood, taken after recovery from COVID-19. The CDR3 protein is CASSRGYEQYF. The DNA sequence is TGTGCCAGCAGTAGGGGGTACGAGCAGTACTTC.